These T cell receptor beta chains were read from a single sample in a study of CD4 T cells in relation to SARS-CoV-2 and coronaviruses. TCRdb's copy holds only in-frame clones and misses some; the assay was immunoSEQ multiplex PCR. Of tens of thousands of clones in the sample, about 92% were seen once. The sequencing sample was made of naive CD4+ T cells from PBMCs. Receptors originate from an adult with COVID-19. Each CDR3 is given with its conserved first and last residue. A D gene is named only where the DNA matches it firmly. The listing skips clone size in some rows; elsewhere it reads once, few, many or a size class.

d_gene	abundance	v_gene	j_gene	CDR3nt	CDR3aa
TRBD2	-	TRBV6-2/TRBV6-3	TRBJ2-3	TGTGCCAGCAGTTACCCAAGGGCTATAGCGGGAGGGCCCTCCCTTACAGATACGCAGTATTTT	CASSYPRAIAGGPSLTDTQYF
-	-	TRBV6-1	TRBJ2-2	TGTGCCAGCAGTGAATCCAGGGGTATCGGGGAGCTGTTTTTT	CASSESRGIGELFF
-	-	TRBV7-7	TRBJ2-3	TGTGCTAGCAGCTTGAGAGGGGGGAGATCAGATACGCAGTATTTT	CASSLRGGRSDTQYF
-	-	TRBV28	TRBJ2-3	TGTGCCAGCAGTATCCAGTCGGATACGCAGTATTTT	CASSIQSDTQYF
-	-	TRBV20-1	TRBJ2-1	TGCAGTGCTAGAGATGGGGCTAGACGCATCTTC	CSARDGARRIF
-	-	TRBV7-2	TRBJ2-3	TGTGCCAGCAGCGCCAAACTCACAGATACGCAGTATTTT	CASSAKLTDTQYF
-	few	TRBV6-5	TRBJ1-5	TGTGCCAGCAGCTCCTCTAGTCAGCCCCAGCATTTT	CASSSSSQPQHF
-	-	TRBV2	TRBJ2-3	TGTGCCAGCAGTCTTAGCGGAAGCACAGATACGCAGTATTTT	CASSLSGSTDTQYF
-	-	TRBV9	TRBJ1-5	TGTGCCAGCAGCGTAGACGGGTACCCCAATCAGCCCCAGCATTTT	CASSVDGYPNQPQHF
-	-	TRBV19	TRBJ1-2	TGTGCCAGTAACGTTGGCGCGGGGAATGGCTACACCTTC	CASNVGAGNGYTF
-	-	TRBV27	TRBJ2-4	TGTGCCAGCAGTTTACGTCAAAAAAACATTCAGTACTTC	CASSLRQKNIQYF
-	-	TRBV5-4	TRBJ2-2	TGTGCCAGCAGCTTCAAATCCCCCAACACCGGGGAGCTGTTTTTT	CASSFKSPNTGELFF
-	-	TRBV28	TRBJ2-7	TGTGCCAGCAGTTTATTCGGCGAGCAGTACTTC	CASSLFGEQYF
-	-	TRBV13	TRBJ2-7	TGTGCCAGCAGCTATCCGATCGGGGAGCAGTACTTC	CASSYPIGEQYF
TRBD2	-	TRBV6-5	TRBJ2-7	TGTGCCGGCACCTTAGCGGGAGGCTTCTACGAGCAGTACTTC	CAGTLAGGFYEQYF
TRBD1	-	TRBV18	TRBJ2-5	TGTGCCAGCTCACCACAGACAGGGGCCTGGGAGACCCAGTACTTC	CASSPQTGAWETQYF
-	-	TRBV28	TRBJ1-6	TGTGCCAGTTTACCGGGACCCCGAGGACCTTCACCCCTCCACTTT	CASLPGPRGPSPLHF
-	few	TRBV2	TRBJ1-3	TGTGCCAGCAGTGAGGTCGGCACCATATATTTT	CASSEVGTIYF
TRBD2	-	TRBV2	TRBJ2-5	TGTGCCAGCAGTCAGGGACTAGCGGGAGGTCTTGAGACCCAGTACTTC	CASSQGLAGGLETQYF
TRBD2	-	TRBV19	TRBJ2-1	TGTGCCAGTAGTATAGTCAGACTAGCGGGGTACAATGAGCAGTTCTTC	CASSIVRLAGYNEQFF
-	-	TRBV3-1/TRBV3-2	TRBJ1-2	TGTGCCAGCAGCCAAGAGGTAACAGCGGCCTATGGCTACACCTTC	CASSQEVTAAYGYTF
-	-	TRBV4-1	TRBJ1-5	TGCGCCAGCAGCCAAGGATTAAGCAATCAGCCCCAGCATTTT	CASSQGLSNQPQHF
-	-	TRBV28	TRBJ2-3	TGTGCCAGCAGCGACCGGGGCGGGATCGCTAATGCGCAGTATTTT	CASSDRGGIANAQYF
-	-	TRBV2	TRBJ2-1	TGTGCCAGCAGTGAGTATAGCCTGGATGGTGAGCAGTTCTTC	CASSEYSLDGEQFF
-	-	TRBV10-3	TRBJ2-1	TGTGCCATCAGCGCAAGCTTGGGGCTTGGCTACAATGAGCAGTTCTTC	CAISASLGLGYNEQFF
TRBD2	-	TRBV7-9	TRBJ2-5	TGTGCCAGCCAGCGGGGGGGGAGCAGACAAGAGACCCAGTACTTC	CASQRGGSRQETQYF
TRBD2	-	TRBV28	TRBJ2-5	TGTGCCAGCAGTCCTAGGAGGCTAGCGGGAGGGCCGGGGGAAGAGACCCAGTACTTC	CASSPRRLAGGPGEETQYF
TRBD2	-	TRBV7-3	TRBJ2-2	TGTGCCAGCAGCCTTCAAAGCGGGATGAACACCGGGGAGCTGTTTTTT	CASSLQSGMNTGELFF
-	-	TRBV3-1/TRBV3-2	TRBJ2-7	TGTGCCAGCAGCCAAGGCAACGAGCAGTACTTC	CASSQGNEQYF
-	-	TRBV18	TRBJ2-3	TGTGCCAGCTCACCAGCGCCCCCAGATACGCAGTATTTT	CASSPAPPDTQYF
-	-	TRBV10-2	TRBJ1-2	TGCGCCAGCAATTCGGTCCCAGGGGCCTATTTATCTAACTATGGCTACACCTTC	CASNSVPGAYLSNYGYTF
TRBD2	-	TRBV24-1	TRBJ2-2	TGTGCCACCAGTGGAATTAACAGACTAGCGGGAAGCACCGGGGAGCTGTTTTTT	CATSGINRLAGSTGELFF
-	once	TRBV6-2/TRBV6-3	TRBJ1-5	TGTGCCAGCAGTTTCACGTATAGCAATCAGCCCCAGCATTTT	CASSFTYSNQPQHF
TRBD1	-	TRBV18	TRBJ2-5	TGTGCCAGCTCACCGCGGACAGGGTTCGGCGAGACCCAGTACTTC	CASSPRTGFGETQYF
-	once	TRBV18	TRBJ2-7	TGTGCCAGCTCCGAGGGGGAGGGGAGGTCCTACGAGCAGTACTTC	CASSEGEGRSYEQYF
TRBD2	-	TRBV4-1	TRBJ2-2	TGCGCCAGCAGCCAATCCACCCCCTTACTAGCGGTGAACACCGGGGAGCTGTTTTTT	CASSQSTPLLAVNTGELFF
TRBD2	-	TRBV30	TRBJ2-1	TGTGCCTGGAGTGGAGGATTTAGCGGGAGGGCCGGTGAGCAGTTCTTC	CAWSGGFSGRAGEQFF
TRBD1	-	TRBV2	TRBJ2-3	TGTGCCAGCACTAGACAGGGGGCTCCCACAGATACGCAGTATTTT	CASTRQGAPTDTQYF
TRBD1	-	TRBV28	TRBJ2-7	TGTGCCAGCAGACCGGGACAGGTCTACGAGCAGTACTTC	CASRPGQVYEQYF
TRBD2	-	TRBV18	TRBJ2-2	TGTGCCAGCTCACTTGCCAGCGGGAGAGGCACCGGGGAGCTGTTTTTT	CASSLASGRGTGELFF
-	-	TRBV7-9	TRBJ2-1	TGTGCCAGCAGCTTACGAGGGGGTTCGGGCCTTGAGCAGTTCTTC	CASSLRGGSGLEQFF
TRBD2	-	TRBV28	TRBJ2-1	TGTGCCAGCAGGGGGCGGGAGGGGACGGGTGAGCAGTTCTTC	CASRGREGTGEQFF
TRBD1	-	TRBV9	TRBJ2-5	TGTGCCAGCAGCGGGACAGGGGGTGCGACCCAGTACTTC	CASSGTGGATQYF
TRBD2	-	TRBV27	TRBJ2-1	TGTGCCAGCAGTTTATCGATCTTGGGGACTAGCGGGAGCAGAAGTGAGCAGTTCTTC	CASSLSILGTSGSRSEQFF
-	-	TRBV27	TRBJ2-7	TGTGCCACCAGTCGGGGGCCGGACTACGAGCAGTACTTC	CATSRGPDYEQYF
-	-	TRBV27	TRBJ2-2	TGTGCCAGCAGTAGCTCTGGATACAGGGTGAGCGGGGAGCTGTTTTTT	CASSSSGYRVSGELFF
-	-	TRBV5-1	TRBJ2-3	TGCGCCAGCAGCTCTCTAACGGGGGTTTTGCCGGATACGCAGTATTTT	CASSSLTGVLPDTQYF
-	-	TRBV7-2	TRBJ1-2	TGTGCCAGCAGCTCCCACAGGGCGCAAGGCTACACCTTC	CASSSHRAQGYTF
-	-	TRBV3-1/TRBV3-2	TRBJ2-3	TGTGCCAGCAGCCAAGAGCTAAATACGCAGTATTTT	CASSQELNTQYF
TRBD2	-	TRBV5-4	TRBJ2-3	TGTGCCAGCAGCCCGGGAGGGCGGTCCCGGTCCGCAGATACGCAGTATTTT	CASSPGGRSRSADTQYF
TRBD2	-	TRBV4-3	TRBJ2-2	TGCGCCAGCAGCCAAGATGGGTTCGGCGCGGGAGTTAACACCGGGGAGCTGTTTTTT	CASSQDGFGAGVNTGELFF
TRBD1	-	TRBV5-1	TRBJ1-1	TGCGCCAGCAGCTTGATCTCGGGACAGCTGAACACTGAAGCTTTCTTT	CASSLISGQLNTEAFF
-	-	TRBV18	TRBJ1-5	TGTGCCAGCGCAAAACAGGGAAACCAGCCCCAGCATTTT	CASAKQGNQPQHF
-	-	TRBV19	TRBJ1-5	TGTGCCAGTAGTCCTCACATGCAGCCCCAGCATTTT	CASSPHMQPQHF
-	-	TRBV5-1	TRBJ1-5	TGCGCCAGCAGCTTGTATCAGAGGCGAGCTGGCAATCAGCCCCAGCATTTT	CASSLYQRRAGNQPQHF
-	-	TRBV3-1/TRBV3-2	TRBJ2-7	TGTGCCAGCAGCAAAATGGGTCCCTCCTACGAGCAGTACTTC	CASSKMGPSYEQYF
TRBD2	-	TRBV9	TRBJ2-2	TGTGCCAGCAGTGTGGGGGAGGGCCTATCCGGGGAGCTGTTTTTT	CASSVGEGLSGELFF
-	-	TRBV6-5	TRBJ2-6	TGTGCCAGCAGTTACGGTCGTCGGGGGGGGGCCAACGTCCTGACTTTC	CASSYGRRGGANVLTF
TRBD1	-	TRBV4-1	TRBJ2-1	TGCGCCAGCAGCCCCAGTGGTCGGGCGGGACAGGGTATCAATGAGCAGTTCTTC	CASSPSGRAGQGINEQFF